Presented here are 31 T cell receptor beta chains from one specimen sequenced in a study of blood T cell repertoires in COVID-19. Clones were read by immunoSEQ multiplex PCR, and TCRdb kept only the in-frame ones, dropping some. Here the sample spans over 110,000 clones, about 79% being singletons. What was sequenced was peripheral blood. These receptors were taken from a man aged 55 to 69 with active or convalescent COVID-19.

The V gene is TRBV5-1, the J gene TRBJ2-1; 11 bases line up with TRBD1. V lost 1 base and J lost 10; bases outside the gene matches: 7. This CDR3 has 15 residues. Germline lookup yields CDR1 SGHRS and CDR2 YFSETQ. CDR3 nucleotides: TGCGCCAGCAGCTTGTCAGGACAGGGGGCAGTGGAGCAGTTCTTC. Translating it yields CASSLSGQGAVEQFF.

The V call is TRBV10-2, the J call TRBJ2-2; 9 bases are shared with TRBD2. The V gene's germline CDR1 is WSHSY and CDR2 SAAADI. The CDR3 runs 16 residues. With 0 bases clipped from V and 6 bases from J, the junction kept 5 bases outside the gene matches. The CDR3 nucleotides are TGCGCCAGCAGTGAGTCGCGGGAGGGTCGTGCCGGGGAGCTGTTTTTT. Translating gives CASSESREGRAGELFF.

This chain joins TRBV18 and TRBJ2-5; D is perhaps TRBD1 (6 bases). Germline V gene data show CDR1 as KGHSH and CDR2 as LQKENI. CDR3 size: 14 residues. The V and J ends lost 4 bases and 5 bases respectively, with 14 bases between them. CDR3 DNA sequence: TGTGCCAGCTCACTTACCAGGGGTCAGGAGACCCAGTACTTC. Translation gives CASSLTRGQETQYF.

CDR3 sequence: CASSQDRLWDSPNEKLFF. CDR3 DNA sequence: TGCGCCAGCAGCCAAGATCGCCTTTGGGACTCTCCCAATGAAAAACTGTTTTTT. This sequence joins TRBV4-3 and TRBJ1-4; a weak D match, TRBD1 (5 bases). Germline values: CDR1 LGHNA, CDR2 YSLEER. The V end was cut by 0 bases, the J end by 5 bases, with 19 bases between. This CDR3 is built from 18 residues.

V is TRBV4-3 and J is TRBJ1-1, with D possibly being TRBD1 (5 bases). CDR3 length: 15 residues. V shed 3 bases and J shed 4 bases, with 15 bases lying between them. The V gene's germline CDR1 is LGHNA and CDR2 YSLEER. CDR3 bases: TGCGCCAGCAGCCACGTCGTTTCAGGGTCCACTGAAGCTTTCTTT. It specifies CASSHVVSGSTEAFF.

V is TRBV5-4 and J is TRBJ2-5; 9 positions match TRBD2. The V segment lost 2 bases and the J segment 5 bases; nucleotides outside the gene matches: 1. In germline, CDR1 is SGHNT, CDR2 YYREEE (reference sequence). CDR3 size: 13 residues. Here the CDR3 reads CASSFSGSETQYF. In DNA, the CDR3 is TGTGCCAGCAGCTTTAGCGGGAGTGAGACCCAGTACTTC. Full variable domain (remainder filled in from reference TRBV5-4 and TRBJ2-5): ETGVTQSPTHLIKTRGQQVTLRCSSQSGHNTVSWYQQALGQGPQFIFQYYREEENGRGNFPPRFSGLQFPNYSSELNVNALELDDSALYLCASSFSGSETQYFGPGTRLLVL.

The CDR3 bases are TGTGCCAGCAGTGTCAGGGGGAGGACAGATACGCAGTATTTT. Protein sequence: CASSVRGRTDTQYF. The chain links TRBV2 to TRBJ2-3; D is perhaps TRBD1 (7 bases). In germline, CDR1 is SNHLY, CDR2 FYNNEI. The CDR3 totals 14 residues. The V end lost 4 bases, the J end lost 3 bases, and 11 bases lay between the germline ends.

This chain links TRBV28 with TRBJ1-1, with unresolved D. V lost 7 bases and J lost 4, with 10 bases in between. Germline CDR1 reads MDHEN; CDR2 reads SYDVKM. CDR3 length: 12 residues. CDR3 nucleotides: TGTGCCAGCACCCTTGAGGGCACTGAAGCTTTCTTT. This translates into CASTLEGTEAFF.

This CDR3 reads CASAPGQGTGNTIYF. CDR3 nucleotides: TGTGCCAGCGCTCCGGGACAGGGAACTGGAAACACCATATATTTT. The V and J genes are TRBV7-2 and TRBJ1-3, with 9 nucleotides matching TRBD1. Germline-derived CDR1 and CDR2 are SGHTA and FQGNSA. This CDR3 spans 15 amino acids. V gave up 8 bases and J gave up 2 bases; unmatched junction bases: 7. Complete variable domain (other parts from reference TRBV7-2 and TRBJ1-3): GAGVSQSPSNKVTEKGKDVELRCDPISGHTALYWYRQSLGQGLEFLIYFQGNSAPDKSGLPSDRFSAERTGGSVSTLTIQRTQQEDSAVYLCASAPGQGTGNTIYFGEGSWLTVV.

The chain has TRBV29-1 and TRBJ1-2; 7 bases line up with TRBD1. The CDR3 contains 13 residues. Germline lookup yields CDR1 SQVTM and CDR2 ANQGSEA. V shed 6 bases, J shed 4 bases, and the junction held 8 bases outside the gene matches. CDR3 sequence reads: CSVGQTGPYGYTF. CDR3 bases: TGCAGCGTCGGACAGACAGGGCCCTATGGCTACACCTTC.

This clone has a single count. The J gene is TRBJ1-2, the V gene TRBV30; the match to TRBD1 covers 10 bases. Looked up from germline, CDR1 is GTSNPN and CDR2 is SVGIG (reference sequence). V was pared by 2 bases and J by 5 bases, with 8 bases of the junction left unmatched. This CDR3 spans 15 amino acids. This chain's CDR3 is CAWSFWTGGGYGYTF. CDR3 DNA sequence: TGTGCCTGGAGTTTTTGGACAGGGGGTGGTTATGGCTACACCTTC.

The chain combines TRBV2 with TRBJ2-2, with 10 bases identical to TRBD1. From germline, CDR1 is SNHLY and CDR2 FYNNEI. CDR3 length: 16 amino acids. Trimming removed 6 bases from V and 5 bases from J; junction bases left unmatched: 9. This CDR3 is CASRAGQGIWTGELFF. In DNA form, the CDR3 reads TGTGCCAGCAGAGCGGGACAGGGGATTTGGACCGGGGAGCTGTTTTTT.

V gene TRBV19 combines with J gene TRBJ1-2; the D gene is possibly TRBD1 (6 bases). This CDR3 has 12 amino acids. V lost 5 bases and J 10 bases, leaving 14 bases between the germline ends. Germline V gene lookup returns CDR1 LNHDA and CDR2 SQIVND (reference sequence). The chain's CDR3 is CASSRRTEDYTF. In DNA, the CDR3 is TGTGCCAGTAGTCGTAGGACAGAGGACTACACCTTC.

The chain joins TRBV6-5 to TRBJ2-7; the D gene is possibly TRBD2 (6 bases). CDR1 and CDR2 (germline): MNHEY, SVGAGI. This CDR3 contains 14 residues. Trimming removed 0 bases from V and 6 bases from J, with 12 bases in between. CDR3 sequence: CASSYSGRDSEQYV. CDR3 in DNA: TGTGCCAGCAGTTACTCGGGCAGGGACTCCGAGCAGTACGTC.

This chain uses TRBV7-9 with TRBJ2-5; tentatively, D is TRBD2 (5 bases). V was pared by 5 bases and J by 5 bases, with 21 bases between. Germline V gives CDR1 SEHNR, CDR2 FQNEAQ (reference sequence). This CDR3 contains 16 residues. This chain's CDR3 is CASSPTIHGRGETQYF. DNA for the CDR3: TGTGCCAGCAGCCCCACTATCCACGGGCGAGGGGAGACCCAGTACTTC.

The chain is built from TRBV11-2 and TRBJ2-3; D remains ambiguous. CDR1 is SGHAT and CDR2 is FQNNGV in the germline V gene. V lost 3 bases, J lost 3 bases, and 13 bases lay in between. The CDR3 spans 15 residues. This chain's CDR3 is CASSFLVLKTDTQYF. CDR3 DNA sequence: TGTGCCAGCAGCTTCCTAGTCTTGAAGACAGATACGCAGTATTTT.

This chain joins TRBV28 and TRBJ1-2; weak D call: TRBD1 (5 bases). The CDR3 is 14 amino acids. Germline V gene sequence: CDR1 MDHEN, CDR2 SYDVKM. The germline V and J ends were trimmed by 3 bases and 4 bases, with 12 bases remaining between them. The chain's CDR3 is CASSFPRGTYGYTF. CDR3 bases: TGTGCCAGCAGTTTTCCTAGGGGCACCTATGGCTACACCTTC.

The rearrangement uses TRBV10-2 and TRBJ1-5, with TRBD1 matching over 8 bases. Germline V CDR1 and CDR2: WSHSY, SAAADI. The V gene end was trimmed by 3 bases and the J gene end by 0 bases; junction bases not matched to a gene: 7. The CDR3 consists of 17 residues. CDR3 coding DNA: TGCGCCAGCAGTGACCCGGGACAGGCCCTTAGCAATCAGCCCCAGCATTTT. Amino acids: CASSDPGQALSNQPQHF.

This rearrangement joins TRBV6-2 or TRBV6-3 to TRBJ2-1, with TRBD2 matching over 8 bases. Germline values: CDR1 MNHEY, CDR2 SVGEGT. The CDR3 sequence is 16 residues long. Losses at the gene ends were 0 bases for V and 4 bases for J; bases not matched to a gene: 5. The CDR3: CASSYSGTRRYNEQFF. In DNA, the CDR3 is TGTGCCAGCAGTTACTCCGGGACTAGACGTTACAATGAGCAGTTCTTC.

The genes are TRBV6-6 and TRBJ1-1; 11 bases are a match to TRBD1. CDR1 is MNHNY and CDR2 is SVGAGI in the germline V gene (reference sequence). This CDR3 is 14 amino acids long. Trimming at V came to 6 bases and at J to 6 bases, leaving 6 bases not matched to a gene. The DNA of the CDR3 is TGTGCCAGCAGACCACCGGGACAGGGGGCTGAAGCTTTCTTT. Residues: CASRPPGQGAEAFF.

This clone was seen a handful of times. This chain joins TRBV5-1 and TRBJ1-2; TRBD1 agrees at 9 bases. This CDR3 spans 15 amino acids. From germline, CDR1 is SGHRS and CDR2 YFSETQ. V gave up 4 bases and J gave up 6 bases; unmatched junction bases: 10. CDR3 sequence reads: CASSEQGASGNGYTF. The CDR3 DNA reads TGCGCCAGCAGCGAACAGGGGGCGTCGGGTAATGGCTACACCTTC.

This clone appeared a few times. The J gene is TRBJ1-2, the V gene TRBV5-1, with TRBD1 matching 9 bases. The germline V gene has CDR1 SGHRS and CDR2 YFSETQ. V was pared by 1 base and J by 1 base, with 5 bases of the junction left unmatched. The CDR3 is made up of 16 amino acids. The CDR3 DNA sequence: TGCGCCAGCAGCTTGACCGGGACAGGGATTAACTATGGCTACACCTTC. Encoded protein: CASSLTGTGINYGYTF.

The chain uses TRBV10-3 and TRBJ2-3; 8 bases align to TRBD1. The germline gives CDR1 ENHRY, CDR2 SYGVKD. J gave up 4 bases and V 7 bases, and 7 bases lay outside the gene matches. CDR3 size: 14 residues. The CDR3, as DNA: TGTGCCATCACGGGCAGGGGGCTGGCAGATACGCAGTATTTT. The encoded protein is CAITGRGLADTQYF.

The chain uses TRBV13 and TRBJ1-1; D remains unclear. The V end lost 5 bases, the J end lost 10 bases, and 20 bases lay between the germline ends. Germline V gives CDR1 PRHDT, CDR2 FYEKMQ (reference sequence). The CDR3 loop spans 14 amino acids. CDR3 in amino acids: CASSQSTSNRGAFF. In nucleotides, the CDR3 is TGTGCCAGCAGCCAATCGACGAGTAATCGCGGAGCTTTCTTT. Together with reference TRBV13 and TRBJ1-1, the CDR3 gives the full variable domain: AAGVIQSPRHLIKEKRETATLKCYPIPRHDTVYWYQQGPGQDPQFLISFYEKMQSDKGSIPDRFSAQQFSDYHSELNMSSLELGDSALYFCASSQSTSNRGAFFGQGTRLTVV.

V and J are TRBV12-3 or TRBV12-4 and TRBJ1-2, with 8 nucleotides matching TRBD1. This CDR3 has 13 residues. Losses at the gene ends were 3 bases for V and 4 bases for J; bases not matched to a gene: 1. The DNA of the CDR3 is TGTGCCAGCAGTTTGGGACAGGCCTATGGCTACACCTTC. Translating it yields CASSLGQAYGYTF.

V and J are TRBV19 and TRBJ1-2; 7 nucleotides line up with TRBD1. In germline, CDR1 is LNHDA, CDR2 SQIVND (reference sequence). The CDR3 spans 16 residues. V trimming: 5 bases; J trimming: 4 bases; junction bases outside the gene matches: 13. This CDR3 reads CASSPLGAGGIYGYTF. The CDR3 DNA reads TGTGCCAGTAGTCCCCTCGGGGCAGGGGGAATCTATGGCTACACCTTC. Filled out from reference TRBV19 and TRBJ1-2, the complete variable domain reads DGGITQSPKYLFRKEGQNVTLSCEQNLNHDAMYWYRQDPGQGLRLIYYSQIVNDFQKGDIAEGYSVSREKKESFPLTVTSAQKNPTAFYLCASSPLGAGGIYGYTFGSGTRLTVV.

This sequence joins TRBV4-3 and TRBJ2-7; D call uncertain. Germline V CDR1 and CDR2: LGHNA, YSLEER. V lost 1 base and J lost 6, with 10 bases in between. This CDR3 comprises 13 residues. CDR3 DNA: TGCGCCAGCAGCCAAGTCCTCTATGCCGAGCAGTACTTC. Amino acid sequence: CASSQVLYAEQYF.

The chain links TRBV11-3 to TRBJ2-7, with D perhaps TRBD1 (5 bases). Deletions cut 5 bases from V and 0 bases from J, with 17 bases between. Germline V gives CDR1 SGHNT, CDR2 YENEEA. The CDR3 length is 16 residues. The CDR3 loop is CASSQGPGISSYEQYF. The CDR3 nucleotides read TGTGCCAGCAGCCAGGGCCCAGGGATTAGCTCCTACGAGCAGTACTTC.

The chain uses TRBV7-9 and TRBJ1-4; a possible D gene is TRBD1 (6 bases). The germline gives CDR1 SEHNR, CDR2 FQNEAQ (reference sequence). Trimming took 0 bases from V and 8 from J, leaving 13 bases between them. This CDR3 is built from 15 residues. The CDR3 nucleotides are TGTGCCAGCAGCTTAGCTGGACAGACGGGGGAAAAACTGTTTTTT. It encodes CASSLAGQTGEKLFF.

The chain recombines TRBV18 with TRBJ1-4, with 9 bases aligning to TRBD1. Trimming removed 3 bases from V and 0 bases from J; junction bases left unmatched: 8. Germline CDR1 and CDR2: KGHSH and LQKENI. This CDR3 is built from 18 residues. DNA of the CDR3: TGTGCCAGCTCACCTTCCATCCGGGACAGGGCAACTAATGAAAAACTGTTTTTT. This translates into CASSPSIRDRATNEKLFF. Based on the CDR3 plus reference TRBV18 and TRBJ1-4, the full variable domain is NAGVMQNPRHLVRRRGQEARLRCSPMKGHSHVYWYRQLPEEGLKFMVYLQKENIIDESGMPKERFSAEFPKEGPSILRIQQVVRGDSAAYFCASSPSIRDRATNEKLFFGSGTQLSVL.

J is TRBJ1-2 and V is TRBV7-9, with D perhaps matching TRBD1 (6 bases). V lost 5 bases and J 5 bases, leaving 30 bases between the germline ends. The V gene's germline CDR1 is SEHNR and CDR2 FQNEAQ (reference sequence). The CDR3 has 19 residues. The CDR3 sequence is CASSPADGVLRTAVYGYTF. DNA of the CDR3: TGTGCCAGCAGCCCCGCAGATGGTGTCTTGAGGACAGCCGTATATGGCTACACCTTC.